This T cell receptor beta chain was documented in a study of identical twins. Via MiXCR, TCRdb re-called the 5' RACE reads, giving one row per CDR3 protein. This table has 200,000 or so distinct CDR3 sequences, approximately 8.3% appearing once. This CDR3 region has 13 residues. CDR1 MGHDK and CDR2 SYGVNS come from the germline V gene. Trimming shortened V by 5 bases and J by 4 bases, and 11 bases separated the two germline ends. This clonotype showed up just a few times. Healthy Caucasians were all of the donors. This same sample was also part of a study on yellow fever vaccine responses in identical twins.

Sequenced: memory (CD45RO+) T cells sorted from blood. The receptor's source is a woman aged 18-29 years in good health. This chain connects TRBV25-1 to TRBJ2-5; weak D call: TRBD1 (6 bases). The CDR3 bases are TGTGCCAGCAGTCGTCCAGGGGTAGAGACCCAGTACTTC. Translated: CASSRPGVETQYF.